This TCR beta chain was obtained from a study of T-cell memory formation after mild COVID-19. Study-level background: Clusters were largely donor specific.

TCRdb reprocessed the 5' RACE reads with MiXCR, giving one entry per CDR3 protein. The sample shows 130,000 to 150,000 distinct CDR3 sequences, roughly a fifth of them seen only once. Worth noting for this clonotype: What it binds is unknown.

Points from the study as a whole: Confirmation was lacking for SARS-CoV-2 specificity of second-wave clones that peaked on day 37. Clones contracting across day 15 to 85 had a balanced CD4/CD8 profile; later expanding clones leaned CD4+. In pre-infection memory, a portion of responding clones appeared, which suggested that cross-reactive memory joined.

The CDR3 covers 14 residues. The V end was cut by 1 base, the J end by 0 bases, with 7 bases between. Germline assignment: CDR1 DFQATT and CDR2 SNEGSKA (reference sequence). The chain employs TRBV20-1 and TRBJ1-3; unclear D gene. Sequenced: PBMCs or a T cell subset sorted from them (not recorded which). The sequence came from an adult woman who had mild COVID-19 (a few samples of this study predate the infection). Cell type and time point are not known. The CDR3 region has the DNA TGCAGTGCTAGAGGCACTGCCTCTGGAAACACCATATATTTT. This gives the protein CSARGTASGNTIYF.